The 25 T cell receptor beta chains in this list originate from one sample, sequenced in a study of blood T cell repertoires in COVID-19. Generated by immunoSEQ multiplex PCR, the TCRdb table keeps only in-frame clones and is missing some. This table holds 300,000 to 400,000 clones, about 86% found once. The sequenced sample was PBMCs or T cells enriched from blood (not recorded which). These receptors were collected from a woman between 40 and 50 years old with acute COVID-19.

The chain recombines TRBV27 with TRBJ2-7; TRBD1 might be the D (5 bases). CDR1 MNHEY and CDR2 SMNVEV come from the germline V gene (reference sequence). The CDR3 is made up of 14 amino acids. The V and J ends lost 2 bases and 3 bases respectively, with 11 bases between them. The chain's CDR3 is CASSLNPGFYEQYF. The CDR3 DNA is TGTGCCAGCAGTTTAAACCCAGGGTTCTACGAGCAGTACTTC.

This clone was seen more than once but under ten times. DNA of the CDR3: TGTGCCAGCAGCCAGCCTGGACTCGCCTATGGCTACACCTTC. The encoded protein is CASSQPGLAYGYTF. The chain couples TRBV7-8 to TRBJ1-2; no clear D gene. The germline V gene has CDR1 SGHVS and CDR2 FQNEAQ. Deletions cut 5 bases from V and 4 bases from J, with 14 bases between. There are 14 residues in the CDR3. Together with reference TRBV7-8 and TRBJ1-2, the CDR3 gives the full variable domain: GAGVSQSPRYKVAKRGQDVALRCDPISGHVSLFWYQQALGQGPEFLTYFQNEAQLDKSGLPSDRFFAERPEGSVSTLKIQRTQQEDSAVYLCASSQPGLAYGYTFGSGTRLTVV.

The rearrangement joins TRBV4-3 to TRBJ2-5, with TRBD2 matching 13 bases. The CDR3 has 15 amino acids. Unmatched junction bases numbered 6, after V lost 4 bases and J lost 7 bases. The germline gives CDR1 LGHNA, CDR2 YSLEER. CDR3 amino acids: CASSPTSGGGGTQYF. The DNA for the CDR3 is TGCGCCAGCAGCCCTACTAGCGGGGGGGGCGGGACCCAGTACTTC.

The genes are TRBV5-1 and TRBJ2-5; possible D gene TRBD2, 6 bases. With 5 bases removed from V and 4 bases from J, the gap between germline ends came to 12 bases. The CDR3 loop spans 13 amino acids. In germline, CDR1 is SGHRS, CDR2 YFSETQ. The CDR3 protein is CASRKEGVETQYF. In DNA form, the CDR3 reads TGCGCCAGCAGAAAGGAGGGTGTAGAGACCCAGTACTTC.

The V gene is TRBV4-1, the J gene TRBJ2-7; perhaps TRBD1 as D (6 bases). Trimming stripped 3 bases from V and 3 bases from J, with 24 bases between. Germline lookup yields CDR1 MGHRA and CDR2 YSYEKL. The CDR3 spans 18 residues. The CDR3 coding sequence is TGCGCCAGCAGCCACCTCTCTGGTGGGGGACAACTATTCTACGAGCAGTACTTC. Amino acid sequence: CASSHLSGGGQLFYEQYF.

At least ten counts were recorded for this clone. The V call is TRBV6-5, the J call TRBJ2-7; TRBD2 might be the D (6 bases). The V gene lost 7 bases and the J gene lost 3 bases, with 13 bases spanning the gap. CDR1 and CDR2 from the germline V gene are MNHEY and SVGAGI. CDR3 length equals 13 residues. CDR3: CASISGLNYEQYF. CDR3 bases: TGTGCCAGCATCAGCGGGCTTAACTACGAGCAGTACTTC.

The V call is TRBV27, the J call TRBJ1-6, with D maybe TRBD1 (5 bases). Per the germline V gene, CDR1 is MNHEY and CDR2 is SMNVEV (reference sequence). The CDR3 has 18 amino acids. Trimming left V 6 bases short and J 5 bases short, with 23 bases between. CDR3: CASSFHPEWQGNNSPLHF. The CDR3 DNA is TGTGCCAGCAGCTTCCACCCCGAGTGGCAGGGTAATAATTCACCCCTCCACTTT.

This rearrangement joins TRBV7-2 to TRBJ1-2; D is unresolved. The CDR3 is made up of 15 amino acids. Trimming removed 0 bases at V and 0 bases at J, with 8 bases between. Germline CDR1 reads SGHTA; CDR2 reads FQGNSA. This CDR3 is CASSLAAGANYGYTF. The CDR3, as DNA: TGTGCCAGCAGCTTAGCCGCAGGCGCTAACTATGGCTACACCTTC.

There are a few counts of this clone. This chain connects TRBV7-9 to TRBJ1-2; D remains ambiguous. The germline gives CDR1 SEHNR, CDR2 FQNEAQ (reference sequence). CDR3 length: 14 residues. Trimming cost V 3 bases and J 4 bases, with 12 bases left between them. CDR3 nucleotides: TGTGCCAGCAGCTTCGTAGTCCCTGGCTATGGCTACACCTTC. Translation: CASSFVVPGYGYTF.

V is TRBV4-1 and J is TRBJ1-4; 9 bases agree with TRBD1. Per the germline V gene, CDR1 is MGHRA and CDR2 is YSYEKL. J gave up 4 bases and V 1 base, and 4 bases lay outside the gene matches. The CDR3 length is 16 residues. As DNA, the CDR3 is TGCGCCAGCAGCCAAGGGGACAGGGATTATAATGAAAAACTGTTTTTT. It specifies CASSQGDRDYNEKLFF.

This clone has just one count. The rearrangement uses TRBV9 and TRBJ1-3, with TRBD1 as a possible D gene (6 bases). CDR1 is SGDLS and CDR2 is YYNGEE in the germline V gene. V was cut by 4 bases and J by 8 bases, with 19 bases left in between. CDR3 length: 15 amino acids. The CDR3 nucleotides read TGTGCCAGCAGCACACGACAGGTGACTACGGACACCATATATTTT. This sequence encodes CASSTRQVTTDTIYF.

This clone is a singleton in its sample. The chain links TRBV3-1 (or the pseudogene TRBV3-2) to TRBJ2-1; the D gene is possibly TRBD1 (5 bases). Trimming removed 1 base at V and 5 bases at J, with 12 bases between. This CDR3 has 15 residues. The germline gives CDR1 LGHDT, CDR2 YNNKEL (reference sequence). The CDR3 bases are TGTGCCAGCAGCCAAGTACAGGCCGAACACAATGAGCAGTTCTTC. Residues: CASSQVQAEHNEQFF.

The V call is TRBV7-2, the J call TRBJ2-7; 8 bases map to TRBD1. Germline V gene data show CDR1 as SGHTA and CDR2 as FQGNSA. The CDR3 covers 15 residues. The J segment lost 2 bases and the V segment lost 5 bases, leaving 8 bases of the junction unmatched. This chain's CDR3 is CASSARGQGPYEQYF. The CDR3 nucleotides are TGTGCCAGCAGCGCGCGTGGACAGGGACCCTACGAGCAGTACTTC.

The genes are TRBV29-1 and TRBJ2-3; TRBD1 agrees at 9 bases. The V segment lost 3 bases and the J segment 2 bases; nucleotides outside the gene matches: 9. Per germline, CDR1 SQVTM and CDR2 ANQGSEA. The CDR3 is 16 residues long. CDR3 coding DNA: TGCAGCGTTGACTACAGGGGGCGAGGGTCCACAGATACGCAGTATTTT. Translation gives CSVDYRGRGSTDTQYF.

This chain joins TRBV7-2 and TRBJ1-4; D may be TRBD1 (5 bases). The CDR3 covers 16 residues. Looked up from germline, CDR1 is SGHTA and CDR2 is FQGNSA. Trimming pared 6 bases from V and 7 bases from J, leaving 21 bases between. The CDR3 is CASSPRGGSVGEKLFF. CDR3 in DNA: TGTGCCAGCAGTCCTAGGGGAGGGAGTGTCGGTGAAAAACTGTTTTTT. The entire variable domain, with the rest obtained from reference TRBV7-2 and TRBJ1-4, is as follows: GAGVSQSPSNKVTEKGKDVELRCDPISGHTALYWYRQSLGQGLEFLIYFQGNSAPDKSGLPSDRFSAERTGGSVSTLTIQRTQQEDSAVYLCASSPRGGSVGEKLFFGSGTQLSVL.

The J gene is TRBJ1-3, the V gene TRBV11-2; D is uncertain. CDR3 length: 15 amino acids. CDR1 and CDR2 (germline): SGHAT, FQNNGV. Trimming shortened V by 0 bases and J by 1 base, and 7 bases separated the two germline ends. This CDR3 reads CASSLDLDSGNTIYF. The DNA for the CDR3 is TGTGCCAGCAGCTTAGATTTAGATTCTGGAAACACCATATATTTT.

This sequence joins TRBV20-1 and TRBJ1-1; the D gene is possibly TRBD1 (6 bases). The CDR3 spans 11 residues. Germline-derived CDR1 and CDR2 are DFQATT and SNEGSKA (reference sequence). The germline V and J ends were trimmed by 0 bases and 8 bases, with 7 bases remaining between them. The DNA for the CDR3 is TGCAGTGCTAGAGATGACAGGGAAGCTTTCTTT. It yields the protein CSARDDREAFF.

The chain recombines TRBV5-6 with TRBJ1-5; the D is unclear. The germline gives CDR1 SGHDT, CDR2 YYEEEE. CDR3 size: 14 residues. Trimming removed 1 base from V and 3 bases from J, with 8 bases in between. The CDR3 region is CASSLRFDNQPQHF. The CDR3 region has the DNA TGTGCCAGCAGCTTGCGGTTCGACAATCAGCCCCAGCATTTT.

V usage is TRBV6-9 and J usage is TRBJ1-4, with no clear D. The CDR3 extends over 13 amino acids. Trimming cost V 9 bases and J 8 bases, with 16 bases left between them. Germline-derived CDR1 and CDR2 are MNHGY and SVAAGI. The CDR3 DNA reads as TGTGCCAGTCTCCGGACTGGGAGGGAAAAACTGTTTTTT. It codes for CASLRTGREKLFF.

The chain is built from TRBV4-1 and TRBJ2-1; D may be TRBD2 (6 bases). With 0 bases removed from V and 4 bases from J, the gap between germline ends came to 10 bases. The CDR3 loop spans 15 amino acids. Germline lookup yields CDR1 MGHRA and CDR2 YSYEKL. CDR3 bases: TGCGCCAGCAGCCAAGAGCTAGCGAGATACAATGAGCAGTTCTTC. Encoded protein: CASSQELARYNEQFF.

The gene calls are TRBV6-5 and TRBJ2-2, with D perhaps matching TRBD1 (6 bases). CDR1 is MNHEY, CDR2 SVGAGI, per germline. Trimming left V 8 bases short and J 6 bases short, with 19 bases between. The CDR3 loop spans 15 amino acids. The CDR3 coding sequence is TGTGCCAGCCAAAGCTGGGACATTCCCCCCGGGGAGCTGTTTTTT. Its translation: CASQSWDIPPGELFF.

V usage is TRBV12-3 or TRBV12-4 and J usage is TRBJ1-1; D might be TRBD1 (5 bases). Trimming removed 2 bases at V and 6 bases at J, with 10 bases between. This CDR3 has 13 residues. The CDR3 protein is CASSLKAGSEAFF. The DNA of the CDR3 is TGTGCCAGCAGTTTAAAGGCAGGGTCTGAAGCTTTCTTT.

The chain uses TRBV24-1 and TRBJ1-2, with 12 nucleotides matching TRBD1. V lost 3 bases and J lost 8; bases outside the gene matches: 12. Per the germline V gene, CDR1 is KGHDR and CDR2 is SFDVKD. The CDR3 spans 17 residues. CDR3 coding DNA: TGTGCCACCAGTGATACCGGGACAGGGGGCCGCGGTGGCGGCTACACCTTC. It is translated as CATSDTGTGGRGGGYTF.

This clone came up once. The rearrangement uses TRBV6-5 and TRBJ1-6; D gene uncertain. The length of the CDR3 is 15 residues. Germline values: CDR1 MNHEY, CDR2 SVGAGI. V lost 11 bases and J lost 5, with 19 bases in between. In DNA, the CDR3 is TGTGCCGCCAGAAGAAAGTACAGAGATAATTCACCCCTCCACTTT. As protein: CAARRKYRDNSPLHF.

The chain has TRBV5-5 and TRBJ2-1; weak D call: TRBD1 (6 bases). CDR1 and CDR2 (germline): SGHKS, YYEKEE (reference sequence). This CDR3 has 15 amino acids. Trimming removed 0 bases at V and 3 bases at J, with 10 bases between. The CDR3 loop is CASSLVDSLYNEQFF. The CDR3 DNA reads TGTGCCAGCAGCTTGGTGGACAGCCTCTACAATGAGCAGTTCTTC.